This T cell receptor beta chain originates from a study of T cells in narcolepsy. Produced via immunoSEQ multiplex PCR; TCRdb's table is partial and in-frame only. Here the sample spans fewer than 40,000 clones, around 80% being singletons. The germline V and J ends were trimmed by 1 base and 7 bases, with 14 bases remaining between them. CDR3 size: 15 residues. Germline V lookup: CDR1 SGHTA, CDR2 FQGNSA. V gene TRBV7-2 combines with J gene TRBJ1-5; D may be TRBD1 (5 bases). The clonotype originates from a human donor with narcolepsy. The material sequenced was CD45RA- memory CD4+ T cells from PBMCs. The CDR3 DNA is TGTGCCAGCAGCTTAGGGGGACTGCAGGGCCAGCCCCAGCATTTT. Translated: CASSLGGLQGQPQHF.